These T cell receptor beta chains were read from a single sample in a study of PD-1 blockade in mismatch repair-deficient tumors. The assay was immunoSEQ multiplex PCR, and TCRdb's table has in-frame clones only and misses some. The table shows more than 85,000 clones, with approximately 80% occurring only once. Source: peripheral blood, taken around 8 months after starting pembrolizumab. The receptors stem from an adult with mismatch repair-deficient cancer. Each CDR3 is given without its conserved first and last residue. The D gene is left open where the match is weak.

cdr3_aa d_call j_call v_call cdr3_length
ASSEAGRSEQY - TRBJ2-7 TRBV7-8 11
ASSLDSNTQY - TRBJ2-3 TRBV4-2 10
ASSQVAGISQETQY TRBD2 TRBJ2-5 TRBV4-2 14
ASSQGSAVGYEQY - TRBJ2-7 TRBV4-3 13
ASAMLFHYGYT - TRBJ1-2 TRBV7-9 11
AIQWVEELF - TRBJ1-4 TRBV2 9
ASRRAGGYNEQF TRBD2 TRBJ2-1 TRBV2 12
ASSGKDPLEQY - TRBJ2-7 TRBV2 11
ASSSGGATYEQY TRBD1 TRBJ2-7 TRBV6-5 12
ASSVGQRELDEQY TRBD2 TRBJ2-7 TRBV9 13
ASSFEQLNYGYT - TRBJ1-2 TRBV7-9 12
ASSLDRTGRAYGYT TRBD1 TRBJ1-2 TRBV11-2 14
ASSPRSVGTEAF - TRBJ1-1 TRBV7-2 12
AISARTSGRGGQETQY TRBD2 TRBJ2-5 TRBV10-3 16
ASSLTPGHDQPQH - TRBJ1-5 TRBV27 13
ATSIRTGSGYT TRBD1 TRBJ1-2 TRBV15 11
AWSYGSGTGELF - TRBJ2-2 TRBV30 12